One and the same sample provided the 19 T cell receptor beta chains below, sequenced in a study of T-cell reconstitution after alpha-beta-depleted transplantation in children. The authors prepared the TCRbeta library with unique molecular identifiers. TCRdb redid the calling of the PCR reads with MiXCR, one entry per CDR3 protein. Of roughly 500,000 distinct CDR3 sequences in the sample, more than 9% were seen once. The sequenced sample was PBMCs, obtained before TCRalphabeta/CD19-depleted stem cell transplant. These receptors came from a child aged 2 to 15 with inherited bone marrow failure, due to receive a stem cell transplant.

This clonotype was observed at least ten times. The chain links TRBV18 to TRBJ2-5; either TRBD1 or TRBD2 may fit D (6 bases each). This CDR3 is 15 amino acids long. Germline V gene data show CDR1 as KGHSH and CDR2 as LQKENI. V was clipped by 2 bases and J by 0 bases, with 10 bases between them. CDR3 loop: CASSPNRGHQETQYF. The CDR3 bases are TGTGCCAGCTCACCAAATCGGGGGCACCAAGAGACCCAGTACTTC. Full variable domain (outside the CDR3, taken from reference TRBV18 and TRBJ2-5): NAGVMQNPRHLVRRRGQEARLRCSPMKGHSHVYWYRQLPEEGLKFMVYLQKENIIDESGMPKERFSAEFPKEGPSILRIQQVVRGDSAAYFCASSPNRGHQETQYFGPGTRLLVL.

This clonotype was detected many times. This rearrangement joins TRBV6-5 to TRBJ1-1; TRBD1 is a possible D gene (5 bases). The ends were cut back, 4 bases at V and 0 bases at J, with 15 bases in the middle. This CDR3 contains 16 residues. Germline-derived CDR1 and CDR2 are MNHEY and SVGAGI. DNA of the CDR3: TGTGCCAGCAGTTCCCACAGGTCTTACATGAACACTGAAGCTTTCTTT. Translated: CASSSHRSYMNTEAFF.

V is TRBV2 and J is TRBJ2-2; 10 nucleotides align to TRBD2. Trimming at V came to 6 bases and at J to 6 bases, leaving 10 bases not matched to a gene. The CDR3 extends over 16 amino acids. Germline CDR1 reads SNHLY; CDR2 reads FYNNEI. The CDR3 spells CASSPPSGSSAGELFF. The CDR3 DNA is TGTGCCAGCAGCCCCCCTAGCGGGAGTTCGGCCGGGGAGCTGTTTTTT. The full variable domain, rest sourced from reference TRBV2 and TRBJ2-2, is EPEVTQTPSHQVTQMGQEVILRCVPISNHLYFYWYRQILGQKVEFLVSFYNNEISEKSEIFDDQFSVERPDGSNFTLKIRSTKLEDSAMYFCASSPPSGSSAGELFFGEGSRLTVL.

On this clonotype itself: A read error may account for a junction end that differs from germline. V and J are TRBV7-2 and TRBJ2-5; 7 bases are shared with TRBD2. In germline, CDR1 is SGHTA, CDR2 FQGNSA. The CDR3 covers 15 residues. The CDR3 is CASTQGRELKETHYF. The CDR3 bases are TGTGCCAGCACCCAAGGGCGGGAGCTGAAGGAGACCCATTACTTC.

This clonotype was found many times. The chain employs TRBV4-3 and TRBJ2-5, with no clear D. This CDR3 region has 15 residues. Trimming cost V 4 bases and J 4 bases, with 16 bases left between them. Germline V lookup: CDR1 LGHNA, CDR2 YSLEER. CDR3 residues: CASSLHKSPVETQYF. CDR3 DNA sequence: TGCGCCAGCAGCCTACACAAGTCCCCTGTAGAGACCCAGTACTTC.

A remark on this clonotype: This may come from a read error, since a much larger clone is one base off. Because it lacks the conserved phenylalanine or tryptophan at the end, this CDR3 is likely a read error. V gene TRBV5-1 combines with J gene TRBJ2-1; 11 bases line up with TRBD2. The CDR3 extends over 15 amino acids. Per germline, CDR1 SGHRS and CDR2 YFSETQ. V dropped 3 bases and J dropped 7; count of bases not matched to a gene: 6. The CDR3, as DNA: TGCGCCAGCAGCTCGGGGACTAGCGGACTTAATGAGCAGTTCTTA. It is translated as CASSSGTSGLNEQFL.

This clonotype was seen at least ten times. The chain links TRBV15 to TRBJ2-7; 8 bases are a match to TRBD1. Germline V gives CDR1 LNHNV, CDR2 YYDKDF (reference sequence). The CDR3 covers 13 residues. V lost 3 bases, J lost 3 bases, and 1 base stayed unmatched. The DNA of the CDR3 is TGTGCCACCAGCAGGGACAGGGTCTACGAGCAGTACTTC. Translation: CATSRDRVYEQYF. Based on the CDR3 plus reference TRBV15 and TRBJ2-7, the full variable domain is DAMVIQNPRYQVTQFGKPVTLSCSQTLNHNVMYWYQQKSSQAPKLLFHYYDKDFNNEADTPDNFQSRRPNTSFCFLDIRSPGLGDTAMYLCATSRDRVYEQYFGPGTRLTVT.

This clonotype was observed at least ten times. The chain combines TRBV4-3 with TRBJ2-1; possibly TRBD1 or TRBD2 for D (5 bases each). The CDR3 covers 16 residues. Germline V gene sequence: CDR1 LGHNA, CDR2 YSLEER. Trimming left V 1 base short and J 2 bases short, with 12 bases between. CDR3 region: CASSQVGAVPYNEQFF. The CDR3 DNA is TGCGCCAGCAGCCAAGTCGGGGCGGTACCCTACAATGAGCAGTTCTTC.

In its sample, this clonotype was seen a few times. The chain recombines TRBV7-2 with TRBJ2-1, with D unresolved. Trimming cost V 2 bases and J 3 bases, with 8 bases left between them. There are 14 residues in the CDR3. Germline values: CDR1 SGHTA, CDR2 FQGNSA. The CDR3 spells CASSLIGFYNEQFF. CDR3 DNA sequence: TGTGCCAGCAGCTTAATTGGTTTCTACAATGAGCAGTTCTTC.

This clonotype was observed a few times. The chain recombines TRBV7-6 with TRBJ1-4; D may be TRBD1 (5 bases). Germline-derived CDR1 and CDR2 are SGHVS and FNYEAQ. This CDR3 region has 17 residues. Deletions cut 1 base from V and 7 bases from J, with 19 bases between. Here the CDR3 reads CASSLEVPGMGGEKLFF. CDR3 nucleotides: TGTGCCAGCAGCTTAGAGGTCCCAGGGATGGGGGGTGAAAAACTGTTTTTT.

At least ten counts were recorded for this clonotype. The rearrangement joins TRBV5-1 to TRBJ2-7; D is perhaps TRBD1 or TRBD2 (6 bases each). The V end lost 4 bases, the J end lost 2 bases, and 13 bases lay between the germline ends. The CDR3 extends over 14 amino acids. The germline gives CDR1 SGHRS, CDR2 YFSETQ. CDR3 in amino acids: CASSQRGETYEQYF. CDR3 bases: TGCGCCAGCAGCCAAAGGGGGGAAACCTACGAGCAGTACTTC.

This clonotype was detected many times. The J gene is TRBJ2-7, the V gene TRBV7-9, with D maybe TRBD1 (5 bases). The CDR3 runs 15 residues. CDR1 SEHNR and CDR2 FQNEAQ come from the germline V gene (reference sequence). V was shortened by 5 bases and J by 4 bases, with 18 bases between the two germline ends. The CDR3 region is CASSQRSDTDYEQYF. The CDR3 DNA follows: TGTGCCAGCAGCCAAAGGTCGGACACAGATTACGAGCAGTACTTC.

The chain has TRBV29-1 and TRBJ2-5, with 7 bases matching TRBD2. Germline lookup yields CDR1 SQVTM and CDR2 ANQGSEA. CDR3 size: 12 residues. The CDR3 is CRVAAGEETQYF. DNA for the CDR3: TGCAGAGTGGCCGCGGGGGAAGAGACCCAGTACTTC.

This clonotype was recorded many times. This sequence joins TRBV5-1 and TRBJ2-3; no firm D call. V was clipped by 0 bases and J by 3 bases, with 14 bases between them. This CDR3 is built from 16 residues. From germline, CDR1 is SGHRS and CDR2 YFSETQ. The CDR3 is CASSLGVVSYTDTQYF. Written as DNA, the CDR3 is TGCGCCAGCAGCTTGGGTGTGGTTTCCTATACAGATACGCAGTATTTT.

This chain uses TRBV4-2 with TRBJ2-5, with D maybe TRBD2 (6 bases). V was shortened by 1 base and J by 4 bases, with 16 bases between the two germline ends. Looked up from germline, CDR1 is LGHNA and CDR2 is YNFKEQ. The CDR3 is 16 amino acids. CDR3: CASSQGRLESSETQYF. DNA for the CDR3: TGTGCCAGCAGCCAAGGGAGACTAGAGAGTTCAGAGACCCAGTACTTC.

Many counts were recorded for this clonotype. This chain connects TRBV12-3 or TRBV12-4 to TRBJ1-3; a possible D gene is TRBD1 (5 bases). V gave up 6 bases and J gave up 7 bases, with 16 bases separating them. The length of the CDR3 is 14 residues. The chain's CDR3 is CASRLRDGGNTIYF. In nucleotides, the CDR3 is TGTGCCAGCAGGCTAAGGGACGGCGGCAACACCATATATTTT.

The sample holds many counts of this clonotype. The V call is TRBV5-1, the J call TRBJ2-5; D is uncertain. This CDR3 spans 14 amino acids. CDR1 and CDR2 from the germline V gene are SGHRS and YFSETQ. Trimming removed 5 bases from V and 3 bases from J, with 14 bases in between. The CDR3 region is CASRFYGEKETQYF. The CDR3, as DNA: TGCGCCAGCAGATTCTACGGTGAGAAAGAGACCCAGTACTTC. The variable domain in full, completed from reference TRBV5-1 and TRBJ2-5, reads KAGVTQTPRYLIKTRGQQVTLSCSPISGHRSVSWYQQTPGQGLQFLFEYFSETQRNKGNFPGRFSGRQFSNSRSEMNVSTLELGDSALYLCASRFYGEKETQYFGPGTRLLVL.

This clonotype has a handful of counts. The rearrangement joins TRBV4-3 to TRBJ1-6, with TRBD1 as a possible D gene (5 bases). The CDR3 is 17 amino acids. The V end lost 0 bases, the J end lost 6 bases, and 15 bases lay between the germline ends. Germline V lookup: CDR1 LGHNA, CDR2 YSLEER. The CDR3 nucleotides read TGCGCCAGCAGCCAAGAAAGGGGCCTCGTCGGTAATTCACCCCTCCACTTT. Translating it yields CASSQERGLVGNSPLHF.

This clonotype was detected only a few times. This rearrangement joins TRBV20-1 to TRBJ1-2; TRBD1 aligns across 10 bases. This CDR3 has 14 amino acids. Germline V gene lookup returns CDR1 DFQATT and CDR2 SNEGSKA (reference sequence). J was trimmed by 2 bases and V by 5 bases; bases with no gene match: 5. CDR3 DNA sequence: TGCAGTGCTTTCCGGACAGGGGGGAACTATGGCTACACCTTC. This translates into CSAFRTGGNYGYTF.